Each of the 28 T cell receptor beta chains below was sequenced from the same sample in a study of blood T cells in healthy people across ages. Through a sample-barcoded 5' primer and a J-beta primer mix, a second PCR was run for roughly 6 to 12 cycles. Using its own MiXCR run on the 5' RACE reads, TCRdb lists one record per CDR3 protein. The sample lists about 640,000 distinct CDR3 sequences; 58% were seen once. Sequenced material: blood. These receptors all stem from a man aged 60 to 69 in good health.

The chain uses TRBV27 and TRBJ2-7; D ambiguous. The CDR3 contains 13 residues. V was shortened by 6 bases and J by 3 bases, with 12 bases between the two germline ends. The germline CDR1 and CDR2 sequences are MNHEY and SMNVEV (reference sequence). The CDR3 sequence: CASSLIPRYEQYF. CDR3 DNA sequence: TGTGCCAGCAGCCTGATACCTCGCTACGAGCAGTACTTC.

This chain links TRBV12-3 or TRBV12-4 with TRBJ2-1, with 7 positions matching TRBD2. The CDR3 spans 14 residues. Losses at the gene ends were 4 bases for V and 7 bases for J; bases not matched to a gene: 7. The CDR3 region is CASSSGLEGNEQFF. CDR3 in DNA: TGTGCCAGCAGTTCCGGACTAGAGGGGAATGAGCAGTTCTTC.

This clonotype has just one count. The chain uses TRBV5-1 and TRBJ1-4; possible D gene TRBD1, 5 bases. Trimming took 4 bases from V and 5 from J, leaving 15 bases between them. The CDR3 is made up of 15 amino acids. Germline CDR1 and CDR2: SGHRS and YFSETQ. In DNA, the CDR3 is TGCGCCAGCAGCCAAGGAGACAGTTGGAATGAAAAACTGTTTTTT. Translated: CASSQGDSWNEKLFF.

The CDR3 loop is CSATAGGRVSDTQYF. As DNA, the CDR3 is TGCAGTGCTACAGCGGGGGGGAGGGTGAGCGATACGCAGTATTTT. The chain uses TRBV20-1 and TRBJ2-3, with 10 bases identical to TRBD2. With V trimmed by 4 bases and J by 6 bases, 10 bases remained unmatched. CDR1 is DFQATT, CDR2 SNEGSKA, per germline (reference sequence). This CDR3 region has 15 residues.

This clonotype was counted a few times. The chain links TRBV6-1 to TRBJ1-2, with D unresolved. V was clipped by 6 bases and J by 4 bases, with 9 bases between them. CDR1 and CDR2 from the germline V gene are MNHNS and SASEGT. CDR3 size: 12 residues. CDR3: CASRWQVYGYTF. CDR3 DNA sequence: TGTGCCAGCAGGTGGCAGGTCTATGGCTACACCTTC.

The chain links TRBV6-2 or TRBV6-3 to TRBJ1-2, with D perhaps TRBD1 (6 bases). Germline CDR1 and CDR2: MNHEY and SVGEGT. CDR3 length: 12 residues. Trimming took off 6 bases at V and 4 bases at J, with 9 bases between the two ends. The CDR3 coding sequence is TGTGCCAGCAGACAGGGATCCTATGGCTACACCTTC. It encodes CASRQGSYGYTF.

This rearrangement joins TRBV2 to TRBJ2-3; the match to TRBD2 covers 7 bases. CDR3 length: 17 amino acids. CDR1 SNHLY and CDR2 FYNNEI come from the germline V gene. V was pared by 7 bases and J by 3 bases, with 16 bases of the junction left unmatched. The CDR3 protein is CASTTLPGGRGTDTQYF. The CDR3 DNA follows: TGTGCCAGCACTACGCTCCCGGGGGGAAGAGGTACAGATACGCAGTATTTT.

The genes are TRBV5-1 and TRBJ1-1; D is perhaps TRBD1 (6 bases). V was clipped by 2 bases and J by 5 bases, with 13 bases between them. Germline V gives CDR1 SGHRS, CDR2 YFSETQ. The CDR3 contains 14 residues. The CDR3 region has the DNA TGCGCCAGCAGCTTTGGGGGCCCGGCGACTGAAGCTTTCTTT. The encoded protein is CASSFGGPATEAFF.

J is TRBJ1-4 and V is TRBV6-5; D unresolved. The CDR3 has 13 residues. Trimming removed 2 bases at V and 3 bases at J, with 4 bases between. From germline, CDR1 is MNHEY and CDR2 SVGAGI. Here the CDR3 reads CASSYGSNEKLFF. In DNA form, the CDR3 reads TGTGCCAGCAGTTACGGGTCTAATGAAAAACTGTTTTTT.

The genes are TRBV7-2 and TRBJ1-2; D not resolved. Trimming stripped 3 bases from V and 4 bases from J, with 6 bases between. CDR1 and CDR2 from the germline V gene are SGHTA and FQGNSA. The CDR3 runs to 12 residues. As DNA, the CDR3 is TGTGCCAGCAGCTTCGGCAGCTATGGCTACACCTTC. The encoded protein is CASSFGSYGYTF. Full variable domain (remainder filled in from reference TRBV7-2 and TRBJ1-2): GAGVSQSPSNKVTEKGKDVELRCDPISGHTALYWYRQSLGQGLEFLIYFQGNSAPDKSGLPSDRFSAERTGGSVSTLTIQRTQQEDSAVYLCASSFGSYGYTFGSGTRLTVV.

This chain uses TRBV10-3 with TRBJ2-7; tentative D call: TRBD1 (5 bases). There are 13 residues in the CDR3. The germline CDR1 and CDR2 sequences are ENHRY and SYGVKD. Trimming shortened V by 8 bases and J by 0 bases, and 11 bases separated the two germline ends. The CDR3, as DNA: TGTGCCATCGCAGGGTCCTCCTCCTACGAGCAGTACTTC. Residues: CAIAGSSSYEQYF.

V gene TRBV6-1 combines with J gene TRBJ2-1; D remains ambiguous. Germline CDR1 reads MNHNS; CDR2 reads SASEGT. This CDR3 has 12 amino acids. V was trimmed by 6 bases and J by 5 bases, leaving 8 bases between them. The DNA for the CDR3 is TGTGCCAGCAGGACTCCGAACAATGAGCAGTTCTTC. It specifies CASRTPNNEQFF.

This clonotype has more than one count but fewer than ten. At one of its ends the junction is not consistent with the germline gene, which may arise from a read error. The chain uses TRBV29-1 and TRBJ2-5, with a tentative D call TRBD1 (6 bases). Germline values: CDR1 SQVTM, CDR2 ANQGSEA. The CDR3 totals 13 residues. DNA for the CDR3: TGCAGCTTTGATAGGGGGAGAGGAGAGACCCAGTACTTC. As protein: CSFDRGRGETQYF. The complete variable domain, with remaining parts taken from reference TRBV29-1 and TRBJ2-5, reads SAVISQKPSRDICQRGTSLTIQCQVDSQVTMMFWYRQQPGQSLTLIATANQGSEATYESGFVIDKFPISRPNLTFSTLTVSNMSPEDSSIYLCSFDRGRGETQYFGPGTRLLVL.

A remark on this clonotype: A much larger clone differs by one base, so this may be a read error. DNA for the CDR3: TGCAGTGCCTTCTCCAGCGGGGGGGCTGGGGAGACCCAGTACTTC. As protein: CSAFSSGGAGETQYF. This chain uses TRBV20-1 with TRBJ2-5; TRBD2 matches 10 bases. The CDR3 covers 15 residues. Germline-derived CDR1 and CDR2 are DFQATT and SNEGSKA (reference sequence). After removal of 6 bases from V and 5 bases from J, the junction contained 12 bases not matched to a gene.

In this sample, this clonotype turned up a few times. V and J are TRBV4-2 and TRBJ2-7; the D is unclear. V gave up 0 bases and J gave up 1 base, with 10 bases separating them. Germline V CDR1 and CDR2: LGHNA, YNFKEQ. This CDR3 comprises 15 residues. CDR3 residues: CASSQEAGLSYEQYF. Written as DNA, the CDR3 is TGTGCCAGCAGCCAAGAGGCAGGCCTATCCTACGAGCAGTACTTC.

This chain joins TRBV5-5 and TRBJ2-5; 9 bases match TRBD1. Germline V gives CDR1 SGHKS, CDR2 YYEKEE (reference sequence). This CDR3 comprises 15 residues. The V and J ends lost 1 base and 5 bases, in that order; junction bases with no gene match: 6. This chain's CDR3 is CASSLRTGVSETQYF. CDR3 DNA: TGTGCCAGCAGCTTGAGGACAGGGGTTTCGGAGACCCAGTACTTC.

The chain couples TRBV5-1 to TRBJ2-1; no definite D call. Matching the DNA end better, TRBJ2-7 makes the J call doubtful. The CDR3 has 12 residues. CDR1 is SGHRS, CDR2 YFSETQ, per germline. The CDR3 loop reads CASSLDANEQYF. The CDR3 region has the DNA TGCGCCAGCAGCTTGGACGCGAATGAGCAGTACTTC.

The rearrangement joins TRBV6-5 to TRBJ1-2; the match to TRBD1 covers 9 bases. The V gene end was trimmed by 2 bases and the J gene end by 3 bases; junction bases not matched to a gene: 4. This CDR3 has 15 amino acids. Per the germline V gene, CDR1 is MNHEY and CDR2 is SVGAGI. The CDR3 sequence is CASSYERTGDYGYTF. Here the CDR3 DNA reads TGTGCCAGCAGTTACGAGAGGACAGGGGACTATGGCTACACCTTC.

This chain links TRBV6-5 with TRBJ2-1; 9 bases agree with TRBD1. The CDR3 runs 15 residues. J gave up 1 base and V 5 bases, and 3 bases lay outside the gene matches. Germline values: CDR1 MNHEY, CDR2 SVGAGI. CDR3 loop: CASSKGTGSYNEQFF. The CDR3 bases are TGTGCCAGCAGTAAGGGGACAGGGTCCTACAATGAGCAGTTCTTC.

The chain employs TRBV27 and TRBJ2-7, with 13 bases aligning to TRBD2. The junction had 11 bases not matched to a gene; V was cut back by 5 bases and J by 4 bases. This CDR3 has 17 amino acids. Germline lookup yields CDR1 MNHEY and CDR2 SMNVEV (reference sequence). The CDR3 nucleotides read TGTGCCAGCAGTCCACATCAAACTAGCGGGAGGGCATACGAGCAGTACTTC. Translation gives CASSPHQTSGRAYEQYF.

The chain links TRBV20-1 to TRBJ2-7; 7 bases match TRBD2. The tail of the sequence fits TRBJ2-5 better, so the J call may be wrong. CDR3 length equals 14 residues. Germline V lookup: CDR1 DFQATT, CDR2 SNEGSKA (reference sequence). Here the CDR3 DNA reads TGCAGTGCTAGAGAGGATTCTAGCGGATTGACCCAGTACTTC. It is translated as CSAREDSSGLTQYF.

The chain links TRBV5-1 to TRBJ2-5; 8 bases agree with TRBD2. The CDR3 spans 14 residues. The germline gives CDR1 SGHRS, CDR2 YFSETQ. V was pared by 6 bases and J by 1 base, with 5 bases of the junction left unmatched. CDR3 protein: CASTTSAAQETQYF. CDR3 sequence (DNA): TGCGCCAGCACGACTAGCGCCGCCCAAGAGACCCAGTACTTC. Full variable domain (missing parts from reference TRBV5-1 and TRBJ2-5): KAGVTQTPRYLIKTRGQQVTLSCSPISGHRSVSWYQQTPGQGLQFLFEYFSETQRNKGNFPGRFSGRQFSNSRSEMNVSTLELGDSALYLCASTTSAAQETQYFGPGTRLLVL.

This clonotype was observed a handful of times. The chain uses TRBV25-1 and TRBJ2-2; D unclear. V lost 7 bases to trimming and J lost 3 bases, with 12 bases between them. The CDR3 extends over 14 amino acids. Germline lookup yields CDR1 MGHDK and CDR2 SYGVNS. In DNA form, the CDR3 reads TGTGCCAGCACTCCCAGGTGGGACACCGGGGAGCTGTTTTTT. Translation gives CASTPRWDTGELFF.

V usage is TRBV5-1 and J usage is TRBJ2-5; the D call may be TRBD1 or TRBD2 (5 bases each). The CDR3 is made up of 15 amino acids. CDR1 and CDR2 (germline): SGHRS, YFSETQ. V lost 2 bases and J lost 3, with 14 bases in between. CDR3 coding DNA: TGCGCCAGCAGCTTTGGACACGGAGGCGAAGAGACCCAGTACTTC. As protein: CASSFGHGGEETQYF. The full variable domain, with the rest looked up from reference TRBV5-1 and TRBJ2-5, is KAGVTQTPRYLIKTRGQQVTLSCSPISGHRSVSWYQQTPGQGLQFLFEYFSETQRNKGNFPGRFSGRQFSNSRSEMNVSTLELGDSALYLCASSFGHGGEETQYFGPGTRLLVL.

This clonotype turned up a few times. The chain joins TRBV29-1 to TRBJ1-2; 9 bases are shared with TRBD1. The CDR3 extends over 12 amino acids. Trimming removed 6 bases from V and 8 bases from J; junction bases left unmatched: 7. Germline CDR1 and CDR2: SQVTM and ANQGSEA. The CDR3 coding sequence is TGCAGCGTCCAAACAGGGGGCGGAGGCTACACCTTC. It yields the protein CSVQTGGGGYTF.

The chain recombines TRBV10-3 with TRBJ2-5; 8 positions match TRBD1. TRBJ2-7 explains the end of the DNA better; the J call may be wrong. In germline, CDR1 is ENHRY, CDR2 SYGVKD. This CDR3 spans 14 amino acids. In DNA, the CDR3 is TGTGCCATCGCCAGGGGGCAGGGCTCCTACGAGCAGTACTTC. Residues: CAIARGQGSYEQYF.

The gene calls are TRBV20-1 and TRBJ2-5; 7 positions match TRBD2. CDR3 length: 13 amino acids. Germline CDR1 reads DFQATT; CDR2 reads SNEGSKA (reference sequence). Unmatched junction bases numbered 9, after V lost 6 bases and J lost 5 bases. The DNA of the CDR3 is TGCAGTGCGCACAGCGGGGTGTTGGAGACCCAGTACTTC. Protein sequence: CSAHSGVLETQYF.

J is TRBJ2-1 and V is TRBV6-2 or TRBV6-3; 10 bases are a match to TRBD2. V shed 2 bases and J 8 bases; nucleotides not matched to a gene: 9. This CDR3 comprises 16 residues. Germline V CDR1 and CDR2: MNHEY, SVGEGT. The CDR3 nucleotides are TGTGCCAGCAGTTACCCGAGCGGGGGGGCCAGGGATGAGCAGTTCTTC. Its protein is CASSYPSGGARDEQFF.